This is a list of T cell receptor beta chains from one sample in a study of T cell changes during pregnancy in multiple sclerosis. The protocol was immunoSEQ multiplex PCR, while the TCRdb copy is restricted to in-frame clones and leaves out a portion. The table includes 70,000 to 80,000 clones, under 95% detected once. The sequencing used CD4+ T cells from peripheral blood mononuclear cells, collected before pregnancy. The receptor set was obtained from a female donor with multiple sclerosis, enrolled in a pregnancy study. The CDR3 runs from the conserved cysteine through the conserved F or W. The order of the fields is V gene, clone size, J gene, D gene, CDR3 protein, CDR3 DNA. The D gene is left open where the match is weak. The size of a clone is reported for some rows only, either as once, few or many, or as a class for expanded clones.

V: TRBV30
size: .
J: TRBJ2-5
D: .
CDR3: CAWSVPGRIETQYF
DNA: TGTGCCTGGAGTGTACCAGGGAGGATTGAGACCCAGTACTTC

V: TRBV14
size: once
J: TRBJ1-2
D: .
CDR3: CASSQVQGKNYGYTF
DNA: TGTGCCAGCAGCCAAGTTCAGGGGAAGAACTATGGCTACACCTTC

V: TRBV5-6
size: .
J: TRBJ1-5
D: .
CDR3: CASSSQVRNQPQHF
DNA: TGTGCCAGCAGCTCACAGGTTCGCAATCAGCCCCAGCATTTT

V: TRBV6-1
size: .
J: TRBJ1-2
D: .
CDR3: CASTRRDYGYTF
DNA: TGTGCCAGCACCAGGCGCGACTATGGCTACACCTTC

V: TRBV7-2
size: .
J: TRBJ2-7
D: .
CDR3: CASSLGWTESYEQYF
DNA: TGTGCCAGCAGCTTAGGATGGACAGAGTCCTACGAGCAGTACTTC

V: TRBV7-3
size: once
J: TRBJ2-7
D: TRBD2
CDR3: CASSLSSGRQDEQYF
DNA: TGTGCCAGCAGCTTAAGTAGCGGGAGGCAGGACGAGCAGTACTTC

V: TRBV5-1
size: .
J: TRBJ2-3
D: TRBD2
CDR3: CASSAGTTGVTDTQYF
DNA: TGCGCCAGCTCGGCGGGGACTACCGGTGTCACAGATACGCAGTATTTT

V: TRBV30
size: .
J: TRBJ2-5
D: .
CDR3: CAWSVTEAETQYF
DNA: TGTGCCTGGAGTGTAACTGAGGCGGAGACCCAGTACTTC

V: TRBV11-3
size: .
J: TRBJ2-1
D: TRBD2
CDR3: CASSFQPAGDYNEQFF
DNA: TGTGCCAGCAGCTTCCAGCCTGCGGGGGATTACAATGAGCAGTTCTTC

V: TRBV7-9
size: once
J: TRBJ1-5
D: .
CDR3: CASSQGAGSSNQPQHF
DNA: TGTGCCAGCAGCCAGGGAGCGGGGAGCAGCAATCAGCCCCAGCATTTT

V: TRBV5-5
size: .
J: TRBJ1-1
D: .
CDR3: CASSFDRIRTEAFF
DNA: TGTGCCAGCAGCTTTGACAGGATACGAACTGAAGCTTTCTTT

V: TRBV18
size: once
J: TRBJ1-5
D: .
CDR3: CASSPGDQPQHF
DNA: TGTGCCAGCTCACCGGGAGATCAGCCCCAGCATTTT

V: TRBV7-9
size: .
J: TRBJ2-1
D: TRBD2
CDR3: CASSFPAGVYNEQFF
DNA: TGTGCCAGCAGCTTCCCCGCGGGAGTGTACAATGAGCAGTTCTTC

V: TRBV2
size: .
J: TRBJ2-6
D: .
CDR3: CASSGPSGANVLTF
DNA: TGTGCCAGCAGTGGGCCCTCTGGGGCCAACGTCCTGACTTTC

V: TRBV2
size: .
J: TRBJ2-5
D: .
CDR3: CASNFRRLQETQYF
DNA: TGTGCCAGCAACTTCCGCAGACTCCAAGAGACCCAGTACTTC

V: TRBV6-5
size: .
J: TRBJ2-1
D: TRBD2
CDR3: CATKRDLYNEQFF
DNA: TGTGCCACGAAGCGGGATTTATACAATGAGCAGTTCTTC

V: TRBV6-1
size: .
J: TRBJ1-1
D: .
CDR3: CASSESGRTEAFF
DNA: TGTGCCAGCAGTGAGTCAGGGCGGACTGAAGCTTTCTTT

V: TRBV28
size: .
J: TRBJ1-6
D: .
CDR3: CASSVPRGGAGESPLHF
DNA: TGTGCCAGCAGTGTCCCCCGAGGAGGGGCGGGGGAATCACCCCTCCACTTT

V: TRBV5-1
size: .
J: TRBJ1-5
D: .
CDR3: CASSPGLSQPQHF
DNA: TGCGCCAGCAGCCCGGGACTAAGTCAGCCCCAGCATTTT

V: TRBV18
size: .
J: TRBJ1-3
D: .
CDR3: CASSPSAGMIENTIYF
DNA: TGTGCCAGCTCACCCTCCGCAGGGATGATTGAGAACACCATATATTTT